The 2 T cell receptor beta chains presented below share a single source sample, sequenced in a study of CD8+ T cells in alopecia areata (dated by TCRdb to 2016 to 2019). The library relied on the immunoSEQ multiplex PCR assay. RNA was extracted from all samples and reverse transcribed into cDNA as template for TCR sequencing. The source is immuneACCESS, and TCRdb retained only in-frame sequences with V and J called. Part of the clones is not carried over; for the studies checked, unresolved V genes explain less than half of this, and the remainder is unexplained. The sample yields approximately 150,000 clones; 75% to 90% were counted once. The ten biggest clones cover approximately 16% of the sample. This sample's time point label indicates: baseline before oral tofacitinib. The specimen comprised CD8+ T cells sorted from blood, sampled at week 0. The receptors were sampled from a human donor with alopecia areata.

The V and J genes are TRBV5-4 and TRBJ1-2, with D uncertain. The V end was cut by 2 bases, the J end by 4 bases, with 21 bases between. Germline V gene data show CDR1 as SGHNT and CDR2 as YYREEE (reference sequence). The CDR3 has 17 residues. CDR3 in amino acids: CASSFIGQGISSYGYTF. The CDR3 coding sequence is TGTGCCAGCAGCTTTATTGGGCAAGGGATATCGTCCTATGGCTACACCTTC.

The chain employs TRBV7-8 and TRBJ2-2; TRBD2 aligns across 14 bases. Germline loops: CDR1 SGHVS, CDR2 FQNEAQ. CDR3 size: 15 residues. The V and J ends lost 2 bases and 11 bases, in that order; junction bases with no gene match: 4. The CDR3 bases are TGTGCCAGCAGCTTACGACTAGCGGGAGGGCGAGAGCTGTTTTTT. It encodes CASSLRLAGGRELFF.